This T cell receptor beta chain is drawn from a study of blood T cell repertoires in COVID-19. Study at large: COVID-19 samples, acute and convalescent, were from the United States, Italy and Spain.

Participants were aged about 18 to 100 years from around 25 US areas. Participants classified as exposed had met a COVID-19 case within 2 weeks before study entry. Profiled with immunoSEQ multiplex PCR; TCRdb holds only in-frame clones, not every one. The table lists 150,000 or so clones, 65% to 85% of them singletons. V was trimmed by 1 base and J by 8 bases, leaving 11 bases between them. The CDR3 runs to 13 residues. In germline, CDR1 is LNHDA, CDR2 SQIVND (reference sequence). The chain has TRBV19 and TRBJ1-1, with D possibly TRBD1 on 5 matching bases. Sequenced: PBMCs or T cells enriched from blood (not recorded which). The TCR sequence derives from a man in his 70s who had been exposed to COVID-19. CDR3 coding DNA: TGTGCCAGTAGTATAGGGTACCAGGGAGAAGCTTTCTTT. Amino acid sequence: CASSIGYQGEAFF. The full variable domain, rest sourced from reference TRBV19 and TRBJ1-1, is DGGITQSPKYLFRKEGQNVTLSCEQNLNHDAMYWYRQDPGQGLRLIYYSQIVNDFQKGDIAEGYSVSREKKESFPLTVTSAQKNPTAFYLCASSIGYQGEAFFGQGTRLTVV.